These 20 T cell receptor beta chains came from one sample sequenced in a study of cytomegalovirus exposure and HLA in healthy donors. The study ran its PCR with 60 Vbeta and 13 Jbeta primers. Generated by immunoSEQ multiplex PCR, the TCRdb table keeps only in-frame clones and is missing some. The sample lists roughly 80,000 clones, 62% seen once, with under 4.5% in the top ten. Sequenced material: PBMCs. The receptors shown here come from a male donor in good health and CMV-seropositive.

V gene TRBV20-1 combines with J gene TRBJ2-7; a possible D gene is TRBD1 (5 bases). Deletions cut 5 bases from V and 6 bases from J, with 8 bases between. Per the germline V gene, CDR1 is DFQATT and CDR2 is SNEGSKA (reference sequence). This CDR3 spans 10 amino acids. CDR3: CSAGRGEQYF. CDR3 coding DNA: TGCAGTGCTGGAAGGGGCGAGCAGTACTTC.

This clone was observed once. The chain couples TRBV6-5 to TRBJ2-3, with D unresolved. Trimming shortened V by 0 bases and J by 2 bases, and 9 bases separated the two germline ends. The CDR3 totals 15 residues. From germline, CDR1 is MNHEY and CDR2 SVGAGI. CDR3 residues: CASSYSRSTTDTQYF. In DNA form, the CDR3 reads TGTGCCAGCAGTTACTCGAGGAGTACCACAGATACGCAGTATTTT.

This clone was seen more than once but under ten times. The chain recombines TRBV9 with TRBJ2-7; perhaps TRBD2 as D (6 bases). V was cut by 0 bases and J by 3 bases, with 13 bases left in between. CDR1 SGDLS and CDR2 YYNGEE come from the germline V gene. The length of the CDR3 is 15 residues. CDR3 sequence: CASSVAGDTRYEQYF. DNA of the CDR3: TGTGCCAGCAGCGTAGCGGGAGACACCCGCTACGAGCAGTACTTC.

The gene calls are TRBV7-8 and TRBJ1-3, with 7 nucleotides matching TRBD1. V trimming: 5 bases; J trimming: 0 bases; junction bases outside the gene matches: 1. Germline CDR1 and CDR2: SGHVS and FQNEAQ. This CDR3 has 14 residues. CDR3 sequence: CASSHRGSGNTIYF. For the CDR3, the DNA is TGTGCCAGCAGCCACAGGGGCTCTGGAAACACCATATATTTT.

This clone has more than one count but fewer than ten. DNA for the CDR3: TGTGCCAGTACCCTTGGACAGATCAACTATGGCTACACCTTC. As protein: CASTLGQINYGYTF. This sequence joins TRBV19 and TRBJ1-2; possibly TRBD1 for D (6 bases). The germline V gene encodes CDR1 LNHDA and CDR2 SQIVND (reference sequence). Between the trimmed V and J ends, which lost 7 bases and 2 bases, there was a span of 14 bases. This CDR3 spans 14 amino acids.

This chain joins TRBV19 and TRBJ1-1, with D possibly TRBD1 on 5 matching bases. Trimming removed 8 bases from V and 5 bases from J, with 18 bases in between. Per the germline V gene, CDR1 is LNHDA and CDR2 is SQIVND (reference sequence). This CDR3 has 14 residues. CDR3 DNA: TGTGCCAGTTCCCGCCGCGGGGGAAGGACTGAAGCTTTCTTT. It translates to CASSRRGGRTEAFF.

The table lists this clone with a few counts. This chain connects TRBV28 to TRBJ2-7; maybe TRBD1 (6 bases). Germline CDR1 is MDHEN and CDR2 is SYDVKM. The CDR3 consists of 13 residues. V was clipped by 6 bases and J by 0 bases, with 9 bases between them. Here the CDR3 reads CASSLQGSYEQYF. The CDR3 DNA sequence: TGTGCCAGCAGCCTACAGGGCTCCTACGAGCAGTACTTC. Based on the CDR3 plus reference TRBV28 and TRBJ2-7, the full variable domain is DVKVTQSSRYLVKRTGEKVFLECVQDMDHENMFWYRQDPGLGLRLIYFSYDVKMKEKGDIPEGYSVSREKKERFSLILESASTNQTSMYLCASSLQGSYEQYFGPGTRLTVT.

The V and J genes are TRBV30 and TRBJ1-1; D unresolved. CDR1 and CDR2 from the germline V gene are GTSNPN and SVGIG (reference sequence). CDR3 length: 16 residues. V lost 6 bases to trimming and J lost 0 bases, with 20 bases between them. The CDR3, as DNA: TGTGCCTGCCGGGTCCGACCCCCCCGTTTGAACACTGAAGCTTTCTTT. This translates into CACRVRPPRLNTEAFF.

The chain links TRBV7-9 to TRBJ2-1; TRBD2 might be the D (6 bases). The CDR3 has 16 residues. The V and J ends lost 5 bases and 1 base respectively, with 15 bases between them. Germline CDR1 SEHNR, CDR2 FQNEAQ (reference sequence). Written as DNA, the CDR3 is TGTGCCAGCAGCGCAATAAAGGGACTTTCCTACAATGAGCAGTTCTTC. It is translated as CASSAIKGLSYNEQFF.

J is TRBJ2-1 and V is TRBV29-1; TRBD2 aligns across 9 bases. The CDR3 length is 16 residues. The V gene's germline CDR1 is SQVTM and CDR2 ANQGSEA. In DNA form, the CDR3 reads TGCAGTTCAATAGGGGCTAGCGGGACTACCTACAATGAGCAGTTCTTC. Its protein product is CSSIGASGTTYNEQFF.

In DNA, the CDR3 is TGTGCCAGCAGTGACTGGACTAGCGGGGGCACAGATACGCAGTATTTT. Translating it yields CASSDWTSGGTDTQYF. The chain employs TRBV25-1 and TRBJ2-3, with TRBD2 matching over 12 bases. V dropped 3 bases and J dropped 1; count of bases not matched to a gene: 2. Germline-derived CDR1 and CDR2 are MGHDK and SYGVNS. The CDR3 length is 16 residues.

This rearrangement joins TRBV9 to TRBJ2-2; D gene unclear. This CDR3 is built from 19 residues. Looked up from germline, CDR1 is SGDLS and CDR2 is YYNGEE. Trimming removed 0 bases from V and 0 bases from J, with 18 bases in between. The CDR3 DNA sequence: TGTGCCAGCAGCGTAGGAACTCCTTCCCTTTTCGCGAACACCGGGGAGCTGTTTTTT. It is translated as CASSVGTPSLFANTGELFF.

This clone was found a few times. V is TRBV7-2 and J is TRBJ2-2; D perhaps matches TRBD2 (5 bases). Germline values: CDR1 SGHTA, CDR2 FQGNSA. The CDR3 length is 14 residues. V was trimmed by 5 bases and J by 1 base, leaving 8 bases between them. The CDR3 region is CASSRTRNTGELFF. CDR3 in DNA: TGTGCCAGCAGCCGAACTAGGAACACCGGGGAGCTGTTTTTT.

DNA for the CDR3: TGTGCCAGCACCTCGGACAGTAGCACAGATACGCAGTATTTT. Its translation: CASTSDSSTDTQYF. This chain uses TRBV7-9 with TRBJ2-3, with a weak D call TRBD1 (6 bases). The V and J ends lost 7 bases and 0 bases respectively, with 11 bases between them. The CDR3 is made up of 14 amino acids. The germline CDR1 and CDR2 sequences are SEHNR and FQNEAQ (reference sequence).

The V call is TRBV7-8, the J call TRBJ2-1, with a weak D call TRBD2 (6 bases). The V gene lost 1 base and the J gene lost 5 bases, with 15 bases spanning the gap. Germline CDR1 is SGHVS and CDR2 is FQNEAQ. The CDR3 loop spans 16 amino acids. The CDR3 coding sequence is TGTGCCAGCAGCTTAGGAGTGGGGGGTGGGGACAATGAGCAGTTCTTC. Amino acid sequence: CASSLGVGGGDNEQFF.

The chain joins TRBV7-9 to TRBJ1-4; no clear D gene. V lost 1 base and J 7 bases, leaving 7 bases between the germline ends. The CDR3 length is 13 residues. The germline V gene encodes CDR1 SEHNR and CDR2 FQNEAQ (reference sequence). The CDR3 here is CASSLVSGEKLFF. The CDR3 DNA sequence: TGTGCCAGCAGCTTAGTCTCGGGTGAAAAACTGTTTTTT.

The gene calls are TRBV5-1 and TRBJ2-2, with 10 bases that match TRBD1. The CDR3 loop spans 13 amino acids. Germline lookup yields CDR1 SGHRS and CDR2 YFSETQ. J lost 5 bases, V lost 7 bases, and 2 bases had no gene match. The CDR3 is CASGQGGTGELFF. The CDR3 nucleotides are TGCGCCAGCGGACAGGGGGGGACCGGGGAGCTGTTTTTT.

The chain carries TRBV9 and TRBJ1-5; a possible D gene is TRBD1 (5 bases). From germline, CDR1 is SGDLS and CDR2 YYNGEE. The CDR3 runs 16 residues. The germline V and J ends were trimmed by 0 bases and 0 bases, with 10 bases remaining between them. The CDR3 DNA is TGTGCCAGCAGCGTAGGTCTAGGGGATAGCAATCAGCCCCAGCATTTT. Its protein is CASSVGLGDSNQPQHF.

This clone was detected a few times. This chain connects TRBV14 to TRBJ2-7, with 12 bases aligning to TRBD2. Germline CDR1 reads SGHDN; CDR2 reads FVKESK. This CDR3 has 18 residues. V was pared by 3 bases and J by 1 base, with 10 bases of the junction left unmatched. The CDR3 DNA reads TGTGCCAGCAGCCACCCGGGACTAGCGGGCCCTCTATCCTACGAGCAGTACTTC. The encoded protein is CASSHPGLAGPLSYEQYF.

This rearrangement joins TRBV9 to TRBJ2-7, with 7 bases matching TRBD2. Germline CDR1 reads SGDLS; CDR2 reads YYNGEE. Trimming removed 0 bases from V and 6 bases from J; junction bases left unmatched: 9. The CDR3 sequence is 15 residues long. The CDR3 DNA is TGTGCCAGCAGCGTAGTGGGGGGGGACGCCCCCGAGCAGTACTTC. Protein product: CASSVVGGDAPEQYF.